A selection of T cell receptor beta chains follows, all from one sample in a study of persistence of HIV-infected CD4 T cells. Sequencing used immunoSEQ multiplex PCR; TCRdb keeps in-frame clones, though not all of them. Of 44,000 or so clones in the sample, roughly nine tenths were seen once. No antigens are known for them. The specimen comprised CD4+ T cells sorted from PBMCs after 18-hour stimulation, sampled from a patient who received antiretroviral therapy. These TCRs come from an adult man with HIV who was CMV-seropositive. Each CDR3 is given with its conserved first and last residue. D genes are given only for firm matches. Clone size is shown for a subset of rows, as once, few, many or a class of expanded clone.

size: -; D: -; V: TRBV5-6; J: TRBJ1-6; CDR3: CAGSGLKRYNSPLHF; DNA: TGTGCCGGCAGCGGTCTAAAGAGATATAATTCACCCCTCCACTTT
size: -; D: TRBD1; V: TRBV6-4; J: TRBJ2-2; CDR3: CASSNRGTGELFF; DNA: TGTGCCAGCAGTAACAGGGGCACCGGGGAGCTGTTTTTT
size: -; D: TRBD2; V: TRBV5-1; J: TRBJ2-2; CDR3: CASSLEGSGGANTGELFF; DNA: TGCGCCAGCAGCTTGGAGGGTAGCGGGGGCGCGAACACCGGGGAGCTGTTTTTT
size: -; D: TRBD1; V: TRBV6-5; J: TRBJ1-1; CDR3: CASRGTANTEAFF; DNA: TGTGCCAGCAGAGGGACAGCGAACACTGAAGCTTTCTTT
size: -; D: -; V: TRBV5-1; J: TRBJ1-3; CDR3: CASSLQILGGSGNTIYF; DNA: TGCGCCAGCAGCCTGCAAATTCTCGGGGGCTCTGGAAACACCATATATTTT
size: -; D: -; V: TRBV19; J: TRBJ2-2; CDR3: CASSIVQSNTGELFF; DNA: TGTGCCAGTAGTATAGTCCAGTCGAACACCGGGGAGCTGTTTTTT
size: -; D: TRBD1; V: TRBV5-5; J: TRBJ2-7; CDR3: CASSPGTGLLEQYF; DNA: TGTGCCAGCAGCCCAGGGACAGGGCTCCTCGAGCAGTACTTC
size: -; D: -; V: TRBV5-1; J: TRBJ2-2; CDR3: CASSLETRSAGELFF; DNA: TGCGCCAGCAGCTTGGAGACTCGGTCGGCCGGGGAGCTGTTTTTT
size: -; D: -; V: TRBV5-1; J: TRBJ2-3; CDR3: CASSLELQSTDTQYF; DNA: TGCGCCAGCAGCTTGGAACTGCAGAGCACAGATACGCAGTATTTT
size: once; D: -; V: TRBV20-1; J: TRBJ2-3; CDR3: CSASGPWDTPTDTQYF; DNA: TGCAGTGCTAGTGGGCCTTGGGACACCCCCACAGATACGCAGTATTTT
size: -; D: -; V: TRBV29-1; J: TRBJ1-1; CDR3: CSVVEDMNTEAFF; DNA: TGCAGCGTTGTGGAGGATATGAACACTGAAGCTTTCTTT
size: -; D: -; V: TRBV28; J: TRBJ1-2; CDR3: CASSLQGRGYTF; DNA: TGTGCCAGCAGTTTACAGGGTAGGGGCTACACCTTC
size: -; D: -; V: TRBV28; J: TRBJ2-2; CDR3: CASSLRTGELFF; DNA: TGTGCCAGCAGTTTACGGACCGGGGAGCTGTTTTTT
size: -; D: TRBD2; V: TRBV16; J: TRBJ2-1; CDR3: CASSQLTSGGNEQFF; DNA: TGTGCCAGCAGCCAATTAACTAGCGGGGGCAATGAGCAGTTCTTC
size: -; D: -; V: TRBV10-3; J: TRBJ1-1; CDR3: CAIRTDMNTEAFF; DNA: TGTGCCATCAGGACAGACATGAACACTGAAGCTTTCTTT
size: -; D: -; V: TRBV7-9; J: TRBJ1-1; CDR3: CASSPGLRGTEAFF; DNA: TGTGCCAGCAGCCCGGGCCTACGGGGCACTGAAGCTTTCTTT